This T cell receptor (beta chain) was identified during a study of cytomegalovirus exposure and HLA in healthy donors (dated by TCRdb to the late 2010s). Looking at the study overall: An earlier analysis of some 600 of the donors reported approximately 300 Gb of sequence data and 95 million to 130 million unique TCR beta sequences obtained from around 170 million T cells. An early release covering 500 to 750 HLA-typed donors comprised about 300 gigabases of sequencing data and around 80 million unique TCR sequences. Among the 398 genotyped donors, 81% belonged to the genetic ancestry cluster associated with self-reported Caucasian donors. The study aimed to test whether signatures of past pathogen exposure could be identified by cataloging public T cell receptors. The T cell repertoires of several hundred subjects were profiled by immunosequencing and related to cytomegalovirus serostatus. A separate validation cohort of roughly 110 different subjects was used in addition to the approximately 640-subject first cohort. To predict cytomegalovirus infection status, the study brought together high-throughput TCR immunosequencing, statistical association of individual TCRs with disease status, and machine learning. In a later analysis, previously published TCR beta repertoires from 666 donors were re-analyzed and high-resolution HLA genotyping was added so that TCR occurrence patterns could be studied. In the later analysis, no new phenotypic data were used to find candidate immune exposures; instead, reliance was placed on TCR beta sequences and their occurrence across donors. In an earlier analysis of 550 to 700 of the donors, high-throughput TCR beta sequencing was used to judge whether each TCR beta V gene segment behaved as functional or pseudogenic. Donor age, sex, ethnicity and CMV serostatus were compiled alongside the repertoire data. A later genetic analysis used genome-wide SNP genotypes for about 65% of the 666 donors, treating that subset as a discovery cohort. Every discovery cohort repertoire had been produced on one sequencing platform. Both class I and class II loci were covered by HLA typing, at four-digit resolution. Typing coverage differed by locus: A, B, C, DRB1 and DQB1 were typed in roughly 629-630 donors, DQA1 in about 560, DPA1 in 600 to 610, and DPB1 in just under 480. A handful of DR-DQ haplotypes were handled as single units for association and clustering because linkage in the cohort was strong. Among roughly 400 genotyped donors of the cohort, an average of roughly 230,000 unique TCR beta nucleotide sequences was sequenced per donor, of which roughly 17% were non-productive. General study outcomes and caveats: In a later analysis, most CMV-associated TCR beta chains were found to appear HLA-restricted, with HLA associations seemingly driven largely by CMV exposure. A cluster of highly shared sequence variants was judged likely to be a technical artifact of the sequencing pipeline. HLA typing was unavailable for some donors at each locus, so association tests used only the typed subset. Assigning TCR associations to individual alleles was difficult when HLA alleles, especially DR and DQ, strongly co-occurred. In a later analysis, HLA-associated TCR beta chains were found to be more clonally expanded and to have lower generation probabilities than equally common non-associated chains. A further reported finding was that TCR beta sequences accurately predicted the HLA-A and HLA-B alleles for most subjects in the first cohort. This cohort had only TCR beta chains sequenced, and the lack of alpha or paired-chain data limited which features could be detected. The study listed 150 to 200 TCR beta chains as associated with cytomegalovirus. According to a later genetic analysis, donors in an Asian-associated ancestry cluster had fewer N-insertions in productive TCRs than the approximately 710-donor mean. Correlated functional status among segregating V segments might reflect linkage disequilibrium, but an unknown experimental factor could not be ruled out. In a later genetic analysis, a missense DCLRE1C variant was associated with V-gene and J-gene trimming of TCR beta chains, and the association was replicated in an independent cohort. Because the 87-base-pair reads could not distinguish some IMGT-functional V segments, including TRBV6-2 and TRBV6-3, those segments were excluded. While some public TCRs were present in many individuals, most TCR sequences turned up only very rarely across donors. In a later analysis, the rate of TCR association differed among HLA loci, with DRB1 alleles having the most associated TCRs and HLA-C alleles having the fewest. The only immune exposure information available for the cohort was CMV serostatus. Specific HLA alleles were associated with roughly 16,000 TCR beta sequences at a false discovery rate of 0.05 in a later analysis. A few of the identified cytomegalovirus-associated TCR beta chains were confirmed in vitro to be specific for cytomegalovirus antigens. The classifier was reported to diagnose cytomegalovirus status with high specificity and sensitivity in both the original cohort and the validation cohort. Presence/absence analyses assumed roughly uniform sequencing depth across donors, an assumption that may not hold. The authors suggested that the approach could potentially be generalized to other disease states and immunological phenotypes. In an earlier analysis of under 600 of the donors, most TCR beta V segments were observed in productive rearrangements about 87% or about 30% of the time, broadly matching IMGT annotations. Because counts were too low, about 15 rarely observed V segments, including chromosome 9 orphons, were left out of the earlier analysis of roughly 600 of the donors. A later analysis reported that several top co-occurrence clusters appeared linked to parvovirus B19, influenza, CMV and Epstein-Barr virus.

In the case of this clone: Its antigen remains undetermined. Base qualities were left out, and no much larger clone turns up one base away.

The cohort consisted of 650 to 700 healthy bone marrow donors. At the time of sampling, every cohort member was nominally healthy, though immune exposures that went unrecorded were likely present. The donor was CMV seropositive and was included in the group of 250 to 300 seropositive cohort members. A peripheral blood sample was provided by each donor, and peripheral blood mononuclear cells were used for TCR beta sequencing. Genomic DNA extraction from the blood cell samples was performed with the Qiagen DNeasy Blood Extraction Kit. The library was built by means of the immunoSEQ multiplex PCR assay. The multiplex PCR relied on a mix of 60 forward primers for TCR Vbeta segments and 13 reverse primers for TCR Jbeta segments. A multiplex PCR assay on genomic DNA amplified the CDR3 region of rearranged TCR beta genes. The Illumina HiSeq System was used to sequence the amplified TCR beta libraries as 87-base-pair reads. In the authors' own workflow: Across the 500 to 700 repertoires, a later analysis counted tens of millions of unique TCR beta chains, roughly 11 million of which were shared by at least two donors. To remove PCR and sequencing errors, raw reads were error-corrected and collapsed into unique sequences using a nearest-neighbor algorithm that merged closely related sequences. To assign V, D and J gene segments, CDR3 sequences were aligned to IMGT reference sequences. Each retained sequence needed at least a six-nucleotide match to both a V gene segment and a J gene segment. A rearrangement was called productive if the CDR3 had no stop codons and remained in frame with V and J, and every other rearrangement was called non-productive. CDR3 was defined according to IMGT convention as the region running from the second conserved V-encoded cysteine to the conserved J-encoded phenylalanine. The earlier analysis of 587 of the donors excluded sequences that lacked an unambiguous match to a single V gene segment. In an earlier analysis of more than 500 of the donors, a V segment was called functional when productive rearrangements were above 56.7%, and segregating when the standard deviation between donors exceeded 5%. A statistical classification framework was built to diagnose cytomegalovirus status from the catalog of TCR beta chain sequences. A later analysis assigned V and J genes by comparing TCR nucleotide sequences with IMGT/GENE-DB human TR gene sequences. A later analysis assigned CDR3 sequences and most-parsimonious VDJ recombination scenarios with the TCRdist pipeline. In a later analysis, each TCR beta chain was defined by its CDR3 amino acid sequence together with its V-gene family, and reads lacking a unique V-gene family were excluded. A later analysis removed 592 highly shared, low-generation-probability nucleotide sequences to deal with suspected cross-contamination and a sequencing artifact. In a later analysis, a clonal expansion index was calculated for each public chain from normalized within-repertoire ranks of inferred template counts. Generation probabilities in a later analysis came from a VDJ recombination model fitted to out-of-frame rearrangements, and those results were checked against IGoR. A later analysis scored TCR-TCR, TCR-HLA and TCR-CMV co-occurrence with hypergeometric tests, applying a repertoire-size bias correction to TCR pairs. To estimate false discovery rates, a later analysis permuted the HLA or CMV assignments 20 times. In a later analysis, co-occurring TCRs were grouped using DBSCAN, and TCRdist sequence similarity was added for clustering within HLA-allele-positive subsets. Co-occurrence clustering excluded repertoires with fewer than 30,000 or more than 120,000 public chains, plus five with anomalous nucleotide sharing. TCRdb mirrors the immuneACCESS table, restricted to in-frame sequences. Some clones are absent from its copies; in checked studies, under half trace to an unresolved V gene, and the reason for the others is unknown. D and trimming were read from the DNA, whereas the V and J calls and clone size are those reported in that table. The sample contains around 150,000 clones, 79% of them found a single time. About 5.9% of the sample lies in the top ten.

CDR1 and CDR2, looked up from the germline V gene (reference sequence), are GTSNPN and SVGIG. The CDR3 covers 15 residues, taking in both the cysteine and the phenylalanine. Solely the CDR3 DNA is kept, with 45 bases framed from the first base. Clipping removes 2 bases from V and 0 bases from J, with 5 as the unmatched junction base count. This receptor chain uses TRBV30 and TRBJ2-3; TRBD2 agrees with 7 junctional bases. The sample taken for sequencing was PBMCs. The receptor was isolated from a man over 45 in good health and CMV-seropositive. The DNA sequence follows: TGTGCCTGGAGTCTAACTAGCGCAAGCACAGATACGCAGTATTTT. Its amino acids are CAWSLTSASTDTQYF.